These 30 T cell receptor beta chains were all obtained from the same sample, sequenced in a study of blood T cell repertoires in COVID-19. Profiled with immunoSEQ multiplex PCR; TCRdb holds only in-frame clones, not every one. This table holds 220,000 or so clones, around four fifths found once. The sample taken for sequencing was peripheral blood. The receptors were sampled from an older woman who had recovered from COVID-19.

This clone was seen only once. The germline gene is not matched at one end of the junction; a read error may be the cause. Written as DNA, the CDR3 is TGTGCTAGCAGTCCGACAGGGTACGCCGGGGAGCTGTTTTTT. Encoded protein: CASSPTGYAGELFF. The chain carries TRBV7-7 and TRBJ2-2; 7 bases agree with TRBD1. Germline CDR1 SSHAT, CDR2 FNYEAQ (reference sequence). CDR3 length: 14 residues.

Only one count was recorded for this clone. This chain joins TRBV3-1 (or the pseudogene TRBV3-2) and TRBJ1-2, with D possibly matching TRBD1 (6 bases). V was trimmed by 3 bases and J by 12 bases, leaving 14 bases between them. Germline CDR1 LGHDT, CDR2 YNNKEL (reference sequence). The CDR3 is made up of 12 amino acids. The CDR3 loop is CASSQTHGGHTF. Here the CDR3 DNA reads TGTGCCAGCAGCCAGACACACGGGGGGCACACCTTC.

V and J are TRBV9 and TRBJ2-7; 7 nucleotides align to TRBD1. CDR3 length: 14 amino acids. Germline trimming cut 3 bases from V and 1 base from J; bases unmatched to any gene: 4. Germline CDR1 is SGDLS and CDR2 is YYNGEE. The CDR3 DNA sequence: TGTGCCAGCAGCGCCGACAGGGCGTCCTACGAGCAGTACTTC. It specifies CASSADRASYEQYF.

The V and J genes are TRBV19 and TRBJ2-1; 13 bases are a match to TRBD2. Germline V gene lookup returns CDR1 LNHDA and CDR2 SQIVND (reference sequence). The CDR3 consists of 16 residues. V was clipped by 6 bases and J by 5 bases; unmatched bases: 7. The CDR3 bases are TGTGCCAGTAGAGCTGATGGACTAGCGGGGGACAATGAGCAGTTCTTC. Protein product: CASRADGLAGDNEQFF. The full variable domain, completed using reference TRBV19 and TRBJ2-1, is DGGITQSPKYLFRKEGQNVTLSCEQNLNHDAMYWYRQDPGQGLRLIYYSQIVNDFQKGDIAEGYSVSREKKESFPLTVTSAQKNPTAFYLCASRADGLAGDNEQFFGPGTRLTVL.

V gene TRBV14 combines with J gene TRBJ2-5; D call uncertain. Trimming took off 2 bases at V and 5 bases at J, with 12 bases between the two ends. The CDR3 sequence is 14 residues long. Germline V gene lookup returns CDR1 SGHDN and CDR2 FVKESK. The CDR3 DNA reads TGTGCCAGCAGCCAATTAAGGCTGGAGGAGACCCAGTACTTC. Its translation is CASSQLRLEETQYF.

This chain uses TRBV2 with TRBJ2-3, with 10 positions matching TRBD2. The germline V gene has CDR1 SNHLY and CDR2 FYNNEI. Germline trimming cut 6 bases from V and 0 bases from J; bases unmatched to any gene: 9. The CDR3 has 17 amino acids. The CDR3 DNA reads TGTGCCAGCAGGGAGATTAGCGGGGGGCCTAGCACAGATACGCAGTATTTT. This translates into CASREISGGPSTDTQYF.

The V and J genes are TRBV5-1 and TRBJ2-3; tentative D call: TRBD1 (6 bases). CDR1 SGHRS and CDR2 YFSETQ come from the germline V gene. The CDR3 sequence is 16 residues long. V lost 0 bases to trimming and J lost 3 bases, with 14 bases between them. DNA of the CDR3: TGCGCCAGCAGCTTGGGAGGGGGTAGCGCTACAGATACGCAGTATTTT. It is translated as CASSLGGGSATDTQYF. The complete variable domain, with remaining parts taken from reference TRBV5-1 and TRBJ2-3, reads KAGVTQTPRYLIKTRGQQVTLSCSPISGHRSVSWYQQTPGQGLQFLFEYFSETQRNKGNFPGRFSGRQFSNSRSEMNVSTLELGDSALYLCASSLGGGSATDTQYFGPGTRLTVL.

Concerning this clone: Other DNA sequences in this specimen translate into the identical CDR3. The chain uses TRBV5-1 and TRBJ1-2; possibly TRBD1 for D (6 bases). This CDR3 is built from 15 residues. Per the germline V gene, CDR1 is SGHRS and CDR2 is YFSETQ. Deletions cut 0 bases from V and 0 bases from J, with 9 bases between. This CDR3 reads CASSLDTGSNYGYTF. The CDR3 nucleotides read TGCGCCAGCAGCTTGGATACAGGGTCTAACTATGGCTACACCTTC.

This clone was seen more than once but under ten times. This rearrangement joins TRBV19 to TRBJ2-3; 9 bases map to TRBD2. With V trimmed by 5 bases and J by 2 bases, 5 bases remained unmatched. The CDR3 has 15 residues. Germline loops: CDR1 LNHDA, CDR2 SQIVND (reference sequence). The CDR3: CASSDSGGYTDTQYF. The CDR3 bases are TGTGCCAGTAGTGATAGCGGGGGATACACAGATACGCAGTATTTT.

The chain employs TRBV2 and TRBJ1-1; D unclear. CDR1 SNHLY and CDR2 FYNNEI come from the germline V gene. The CDR3 is 13 amino acids. V was shortened by 8 bases and J by 3 bases, with 13 bases between the two germline ends. The CDR3 sequence is CASRPTRDTEAFF. The DNA of the CDR3 is TGTGCCAGCCGACCGACACGAGACACTGAAGCTTTCTTT.

The chain uses TRBV6-8 and TRBJ2-5, with TRBD2 as a possible D gene (5 bases). Germline V gene lookup returns CDR1 MNHGY and CDR2 SAAAGT. The CDR3 loop spans 15 amino acids. With 5 bases removed from V and 4 bases from J, the gap between germline ends came to 17 bases. The CDR3 DNA reads as TGTGCCAGCAGTACCGAAGAGGGATTGCGAGAGACCCAGTACTTC. It yields the protein CASSTEEGLRETQYF.

The CDR3 region has the DNA TGTGCCGGAGGAACAGGGGTTAAAGAAAAACTGTTTTTT. This translates into CAGGTGVKEKLFF. The chain couples TRBV6-6 to TRBJ1-4, with TRBD1 matching 7 bases. Looked up from germline, CDR1 is MNHNY and CDR2 is SVGAGI (reference sequence). Unmatched junction bases numbered 11, after V lost 11 bases and J lost 8 bases. The CDR3 length is 13 residues.

The chain recombines TRBV7-3 with TRBJ2-7; 11 bases are shared with TRBD2. V lost 1 base to trimming and J lost 5 bases; unmatched junction nucleotides: 4. The CDR3 spans 15 residues. Germline assignment: CDR1 SGHTA and CDR2 FQGTGA. The CDR3 region has the DNA TGTGCCAGCAGCTTAATAGCGGGGGGGCCCCACGAGCAGTACTTC. Translation: CASSLIAGGPHEQYF.

The chain couples TRBV2 to TRBJ1-2; D gene unclear. Germline V gives CDR1 SNHLY, CDR2 FYNNEI. This CDR3 is 14 amino acids long. V lost 5 bases to trimming and J lost 5 bases, with 15 bases between them. The CDR3 loop is CASSPSARGYGYTF. The CDR3 DNA sequence: TGTGCCAGCAGTCCATCTGCCAGAGGGTATGGCTACACCTTC.

The rearrangement uses TRBV4-1 and TRBJ2-1, with 8 positions matching TRBD1. Germline V gene lookup returns CDR1 MGHRA and CDR2 YSYEKL. The CDR3 has 17 residues. Trimming removed 2 bases from V and 4 bases from J; junction bases left unmatched: 10. CDR3 DNA sequence: TGCGCCAGCAGCCAAAGGGCCGCGGGACAGGCTTACAATGAGCAGTTCTTC. As protein: CASSQRAAGQAYNEQFF.

The CDR3 DNA follows: TGTGCCAGCAGCGTAGCAACTAATGAAAAACTGTTTTTT. Protein sequence: CASSVATNEKLFF. The chain uses TRBV3-1 (or the pseudogene TRBV3-2) and TRBJ1-4; D ambiguous. Trimming removed 5 bases from V and 0 bases from J, with 4 bases in between. Looked up from germline, CDR1 is LGHDT and CDR2 is YNNKEL (reference sequence). This CDR3 comprises 13 residues.

The chain recombines TRBV5-1 with TRBJ2-1; D call uncertain. CDR1 and CDR2 from the germline V gene are SGHRS and YFSETQ. The CDR3 has 14 residues. Trimming removed 0 bases at V and 5 bases at J, with 9 bases between. The DNA of the CDR3 is TGCGCCAGCAGCTTGGATCTAAGAAACAATGAGCAGTTCTTC. Amino acid sequence: CASSLDLRNNEQFF. The variable domain in full, completed from reference TRBV5-1 and TRBJ2-1, reads KAGVTQTPRYLIKTRGQQVTLSCSPISGHRSVSWYQQTPGQGLQFLFEYFSETQRNKGNFPGRFSGRQFSNSRSEMNVSTLELGDSALYLCASSLDLRNNEQFFGPGTRLTVL.

V gene TRBV19 combines with J gene TRBJ2-7; the match to TRBD1 covers 7 bases. V trimming: 7 bases; J trimming: 7 bases; junction bases outside the gene matches: 13. In germline, CDR1 is LNHDA, CDR2 SQIVND (reference sequence). The CDR3 extends over 14 amino acids. CDR3 residues: CASNNRQGAEEQYF. In nucleotides, the CDR3 is TGTGCCAGTAATAACCGACAGGGAGCGGAGGAGCAGTACTTC.

This clone was picked up one time. The chain combines TRBV9 with TRBJ2-3, with 12 positions matching TRBD2. Germline V gene lookup returns CDR1 SGDLS and CDR2 YYNGEE. This CDR3 has 15 residues. V dropped 2 bases and J dropped 7; count of bases not matched to a gene: 5. The CDR3 coding sequence is TGTGCCAGCAGCGTCCTAGCGGGGGGGACACATACGCAGTATTTT. Protein product: CASSVLAGGTHTQYF.

The rearrangement uses TRBV2 and TRBJ1-2, with TRBD1 identical over 8 bases. V trimming: 8 bases; J trimming: 1 base; junction bases outside the gene matches: 9. The CDR3 totals 15 residues. Looked up from germline, CDR1 is SNHLY and CDR2 is FYNNEI. The CDR3 bases are TGTGCCAGCTCCCTCACAGGACAGGGTAACTATGGCTACACCTTC. It specifies CASSLTGQGNYGYTF.

In this sample, this clone turned up a few times. The chain uses TRBV5-8 and TRBJ1-5, with a tentative D call TRBD1 (5 bases). This CDR3 spans 13 amino acids. With 1 base removed from V and 6 bases from J, the gap between germline ends came to 8 bases. Germline values: CDR1 SGHTS, CDR2 YDEGEE. CDR3 residues: CASSLTQGQPQHF. The DNA for the CDR3 is TGTGCCAGCAGCTTGACCCAGGGTCAGCCCCAGCATTTT.

The rearrangement uses TRBV7-8 and TRBJ2-2, with 11 bases fitting TRBD2. J gave up 0 bases and V 4 bases, and 4 bases lay outside the gene matches. This CDR3 contains 17 residues. Per germline, CDR1 SGHVS and CDR2 FQNEAQ. The CDR3 DNA is TGTGCCAGCAGCTCGGCTAGCGGGGGGCCGAACACCGGGGAGCTGTTTTTT. Translating gives CASSSASGGPNTGELFF.

The CDR3 protein is CASSYSNGGHSYEQYF. CDR3 DNA sequence: TGTGCCAGCAGTTACTCGAATGGGGGCCACTCCTACGAGCAGTACTTC. The chain employs TRBV6-6 and TRBJ2-7; D perhaps matches TRBD1 (6 bases). The CDR3 length is 16 residues. V dropped 0 bases and J dropped 0 bases, with 12 bases sitting between them. The germline V gene has CDR1 MNHNY and CDR2 SVGAGI (reference sequence).

CDR3 residues: CASSEYLGYNEQFF. The DNA of the CDR3 is TGTGCCAGCAGTGAATACCTCGGGTACAATGAGCAGTTCTTC. The rearrangement joins TRBV25-1 to TRBJ2-1; D not resolved. This CDR3 contains 14 residues. V was shortened by 0 bases and J by 4 bases, with 7 bases between the two germline ends. Germline CDR1 MGHDK, CDR2 SYGVNS.

The chain couples TRBV19 to TRBJ1-2; D is unresolved. This CDR3 contains 12 residues. Germline CDR1 LNHDA, CDR2 SQIVND (reference sequence). V gave up 6 bases and J gave up 5 bases, with 10 bases separating them. CDR3 sequence: CASSLTGYGYTF. As DNA, the CDR3 is TGTGCCAGTAGCCTAACGGGGTATGGCTACACCTTC.

The rearrangement joins TRBV6-4 to TRBJ2-2; D unclear. Germline V gene lookup returns CDR1 MRHNA and CDR2 SNTAGT. This CDR3 has 13 amino acids. The V and J ends lost 0 bases and 7 bases respectively, with 6 bases between them. The DNA of the CDR3 is TGTGCCAGCAGTGACTCTTTTAGCGGGGAGCTGTTTTTT. This sequence encodes CASSDSFSGELFF.

The rearrangement uses TRBV9 and TRBJ2-7; 7 bases agree with TRBD2. Germline V gene data show CDR1 as SGDLS and CDR2 as YYNGEE. The CDR3 covers 13 residues. V was clipped by 2 bases and J by 3 bases; unmatched bases: 2. This CDR3 reads CASSVGTNYEQYF. CDR3 sequence (DNA): TGTGCCAGCAGCGTTGGGACTAACTACGAGCAGTACTTC.

The chain joins TRBV3-1 (or the pseudogene TRBV3-2) to TRBJ1-5; no clear D gene. CDR1 LGHDT and CDR2 YNNKEL come from the germline V gene (reference sequence). The CDR3 runs 15 residues. V was trimmed by 4 bases and J by 5 bases, leaving 15 bases between them. CDR3 coding DNA: TGTGCCAGCAGCCCTGGGAGAGGGCTGGATCAGCCCCAGCATTTT. Protein product: CASSPGRGLDQPQHF.

V usage is TRBV29-1 and J usage is TRBJ1-1; D is possibly TRBD1 (5 bases). Deletions cut 3 bases from V and 4 bases from J, with 15 bases between. The CDR3 sequence is 14 residues long. The germline V gene encodes CDR1 SQVTM and CDR2 ANQGSEA. The CDR3 loop is CSVDREGVGTEAFF. The DNA for the CDR3 is TGCAGCGTTGATAGGGAAGGGGTAGGCACTGAAGCTTTCTTT.

This clone has only a few counts. The rearrangement joins TRBV19 to TRBJ2-2, with 10 bases matching TRBD1. V was clipped by 5 bases and J by 2 bases; unmatched bases: 5. The CDR3 is 16 amino acids. CDR1 and CDR2 from the germline V gene are LNHDA and SQIVND (reference sequence). The CDR3 DNA reads TGTGCCAGTAGTGGGGACAGGGGAGACAACACCGGGGAGCTGTTTTTT. Translated, it gives CASSGDRGDNTGELFF.